This record looks at one TCR beta chain sequence and its context. Its antigen is as yet unknown. The data were taken from a study of identifying expanded T cells in peripheral blood. Sequencing used immunoSEQ multiplex PCR; TCRdb keeps in-frame clones, though not all of them. In the table there are about 85,000 clones, 70% to 90% of which are singletons. Study conclusions and caveats: Roughly 2-week clone count variance significantly increased as total template count grew.

The CDR3 is 15 residues long. J was trimmed by 7 bases and V by 4 bases; bases with no gene match: 12. Germline values: CDR1 SNHLY, CDR2 FYNNEI. Collection occurred without any documented infections or immune events in donors. The sample comprised blood. The receptor comes from a person between 18 and 75 years old in good health. The chain links TRBV2 to TRBJ1-2; 7 bases map to TRBD1. The CDR3 reads CASSVSGGLLTGYTF. The DNA for the CDR3 is TGTGCCAGCAGTGTCTCAGGGGGACTTTTGACTGGCTACACCTTC.